This T cell receptor beta chain was observed in a study of T-cell reconstitution after alpha-beta-depleted transplantation in children. Preparation of the TCRbeta library was carried out with unique molecular identifiers. Using its own MiXCR run on the PCR reads, TCRdb lists one record per CDR3 protein. The sample carries approximately 340,000 distinct CDR3 sequences, 10% to 13% recorded once. In its sample, this clonotype was seen many times. Germline values: CDR1 LGHNA, CDR2 YSLEER. This CDR3 has 15 amino acids. V was clipped by 1 base and J by 4 bases, with 14 bases between them. The chain recombines TRBV4-3 with TRBJ2-7; D is possibly TRBD1 (5 bases). The sequenced sample was PBMCs from the stem cell graft donor, obtained from the stem cell graft. The TCR originated in a human donor who donated a stem cell graft to a child with acute lymphoblastic leukemia. DNA for the CDR3: TGCGCCAGCAGCCAAGCGTCGGCAGGGCAATACGAGCAGTACTTC. This encodes CASSQASAGQYEQYF.